This T cell receptor beta chain was sequenced for a study of blood T cell repertoires in COVID-19 (dated by TCRdb to about 2020). About the study as a whole: Collaborator samples came from the United States, Italy and Spain and covered acute and convalescent phases of COVID-19. The material from the prospective study consisted of cDNA or gDNA derived from T cells, B-cell-depleted T cells, or PBMCs. The dataset comprised deeply sampled blood TCRbeta repertoires from subjects exposed to, actively infected with, or recovered from COVID-19. The repertoires were released in a freely available public database intended as a resource for research on the immune response to SARS-CoV-2. Samples came from the ongoing ImmuneRACE study (first 160 participants) plus 1,254 subjects from 6 global collaborators. Nearly every sample came with metadata listing a de-identified subject ID, COVID-19 status, age in years and sex. HLA class I and class II types, where available, came from metadata supplied by the sample provider rather than from assay-based typing.

Beyond this particular receptor, the publication reports: The quantity of clinical and demographic metadata differed by source and by participant and was supplied without curation.

TCRbeta CDR3 regions were amplified from genomic DNA by means of the immunoSEQ Assay, a bias-controlled multiplex PCR. The paper's data handling went like this. The number of nucleated cells in each sample was estimated from the amplification of reference gene primers within the assay. To quantify the absolute abundance of each unique TCRbeta CDR3 rearrangement, sequence reads were collapsed and filtered. For each sample, productive Simpson clonality was calculated as the square root of Simpson's diversity index across productive rearrangements. TCRdb obtained this table from immuneACCESS and retained in-frame rearrangements with V and J assigned. These tables miss some clones; where compared with another copy, unresolved V genes account for less than half of the shortfall, and the remainder is unexplained. The V and J calls and clone size are taken from that table; D and trimming were inferred from the DNA. The table for this sample lists under 450,000 clones; 89% of them were counted only once. Around 1.5% of the sample is in the top ten clones.

In Seattle, one collaborating source enrolled patients while the infection was active and tracked those patients longitudinally over the course of disease. The collaborating institutions used their own protocols to collect whole blood in K2EDTA tubes. For TCRbeta analysis, collaborators shipped samples as frozen whole blood, isolated PBMCs, or DNA extracted from either of those sample types. Inclusive of the bounding cysteine and phenylalanine, the CDR3 is 15 residues long. Kept here is only the CDR3 DNA, which spans 45 bases and is read in frame from base 1. From a lookup of the germline V gene, CDR1 and CDR2 are MGHDK and SYGVNS. Relative to germline, V is missing 4 bases and J is missing 2 bases, with 3 bases of the junction outside any gene match. A word on this clone: Its antigen is not yet known. Per-base qualities were not stored, and no clone one base away is much larger.

The rearranged chain carries TRBV25-1 and TRBJ1-3; 9 bases in the middle match TRBD1. This TCR derives from a woman in her 40s with COVID-19, enrolled during active disease. Source material: peripheral blood. The nucleotide sequence is TGTGCCAGCAGTGCGGGACAGGGCCCTGGAAACACCATATATTTT. Its translation is CASSAGQGPGNTIYF. With the rest looked up from the reference TRBV25-1 and TRBJ1-3 genes rather than sequenced, the full variable domain is EADIYQTPRYLVIGTGKKITLECSQTMGHDKMYWYQQDPGMELHLIHYSYGVNSTEKGDLSSESTVSRIRTEHFPLTLESARPSHTSQYLCASSAGQGPGNTIYFGEGSWLTVV.